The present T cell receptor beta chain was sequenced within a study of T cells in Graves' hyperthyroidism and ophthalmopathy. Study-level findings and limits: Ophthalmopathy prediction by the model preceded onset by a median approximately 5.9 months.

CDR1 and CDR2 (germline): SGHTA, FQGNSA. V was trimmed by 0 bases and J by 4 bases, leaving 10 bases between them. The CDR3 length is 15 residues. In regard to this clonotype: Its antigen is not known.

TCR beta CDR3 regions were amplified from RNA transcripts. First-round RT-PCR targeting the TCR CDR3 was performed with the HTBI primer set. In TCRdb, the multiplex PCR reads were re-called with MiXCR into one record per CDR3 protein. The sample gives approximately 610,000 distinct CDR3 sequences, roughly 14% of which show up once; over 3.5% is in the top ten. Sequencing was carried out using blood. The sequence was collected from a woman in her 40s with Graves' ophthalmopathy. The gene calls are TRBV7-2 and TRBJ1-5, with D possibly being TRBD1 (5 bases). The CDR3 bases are TGTGCCAGCAGCTTAGCGCGACAGTTTAATCAGCCCCAGCATTTT. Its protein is CASSLARQFNQPQHF.